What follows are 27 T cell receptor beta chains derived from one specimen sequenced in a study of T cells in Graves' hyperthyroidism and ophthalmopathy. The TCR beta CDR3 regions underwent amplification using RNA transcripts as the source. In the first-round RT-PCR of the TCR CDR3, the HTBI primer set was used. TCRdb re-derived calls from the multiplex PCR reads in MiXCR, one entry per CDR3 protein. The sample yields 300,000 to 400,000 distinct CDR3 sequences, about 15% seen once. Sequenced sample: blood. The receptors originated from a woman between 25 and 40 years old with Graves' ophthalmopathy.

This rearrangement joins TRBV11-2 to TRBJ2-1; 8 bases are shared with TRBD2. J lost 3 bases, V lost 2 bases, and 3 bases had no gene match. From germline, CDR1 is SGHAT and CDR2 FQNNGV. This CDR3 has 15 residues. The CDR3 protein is CASSLRTSFYNEQFF. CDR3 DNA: TGTGCCAGCAGCTTAAGGACTAGCTTCTACAATGAGCAGTTCTTC. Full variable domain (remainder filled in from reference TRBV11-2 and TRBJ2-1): EAGVAQSPRYKIIEKRQSVAFWCNPISGHATLYWYQQILGQGPKLLIQFQNNGVVDDSQLPKDRFSAERLKGVDSTLKIQPAKLEDSAVYLCASSLRTSFYNEQFFGPGTRLTVL.

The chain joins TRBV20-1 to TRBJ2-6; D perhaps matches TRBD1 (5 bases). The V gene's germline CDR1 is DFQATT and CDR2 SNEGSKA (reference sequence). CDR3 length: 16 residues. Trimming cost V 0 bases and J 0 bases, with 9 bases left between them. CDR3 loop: CSARDDRHSGANVLTF. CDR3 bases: TGCAGTGCTAGAGACGACAGACACTCTGGGGCCAACGTCCTGACTTTC.

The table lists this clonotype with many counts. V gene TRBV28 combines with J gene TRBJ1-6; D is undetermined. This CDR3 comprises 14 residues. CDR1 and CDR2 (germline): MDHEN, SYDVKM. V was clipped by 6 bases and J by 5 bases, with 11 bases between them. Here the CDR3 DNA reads TGTGCCAGCAGGGAAGACAACAATAATTCACCCCTCCACTTT. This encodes CASREDNNNSPLHF. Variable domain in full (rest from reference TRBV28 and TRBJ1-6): DVKVTQSSRYLVKRTGEKVFLECVQDMDHENMFWYRQDPGLGLRLIYFSYDVKMKEKGDIPEGYSVSREKKERFSLILESASTNQTSMYLCASREDNNNSPLHFGNGTRLTVT.

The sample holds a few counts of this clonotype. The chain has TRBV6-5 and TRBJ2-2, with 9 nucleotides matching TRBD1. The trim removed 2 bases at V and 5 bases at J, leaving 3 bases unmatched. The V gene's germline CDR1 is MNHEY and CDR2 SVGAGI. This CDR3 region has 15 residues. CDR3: CASSYLQGATGELFF. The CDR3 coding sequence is TGTGCCAGCAGTTACCTACAGGGGGCGACCGGGGAGCTGTTTTTT.

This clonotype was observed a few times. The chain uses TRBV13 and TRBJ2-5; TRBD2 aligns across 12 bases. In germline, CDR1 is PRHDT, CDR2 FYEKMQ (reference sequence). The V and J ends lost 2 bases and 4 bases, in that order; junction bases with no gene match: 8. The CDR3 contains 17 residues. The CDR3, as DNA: TGTGCCAGCAGCTTACTAGCGGGGGGGCGGTTCGGAGAGACCCAGTACTTC. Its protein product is CASSLLAGGRFGETQYF.

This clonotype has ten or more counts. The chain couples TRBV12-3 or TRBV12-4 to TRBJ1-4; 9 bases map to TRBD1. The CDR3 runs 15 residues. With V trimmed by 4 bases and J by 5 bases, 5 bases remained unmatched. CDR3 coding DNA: TGTGCCAGCAGTTCGCGGACAGGGGAAAATGAAAAACTGTTTTTT. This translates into CASSSRTGENEKLFF.

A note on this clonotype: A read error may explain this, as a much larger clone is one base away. CDR3: CASRAGRNLRDEKRFF. The CDR3 nucleotides read TGTGCCAGCAGGGCGGGACGAAACCTTCGGGATGAAAAACGGTTTTTT. The chain carries TRBV11-1 and TRBJ1-4; the D gene is possibly TRBD1 (5 bases). The CDR3 runs 16 residues. Germline CDR1 SGHAT, CDR2 FQDESV (reference sequence).

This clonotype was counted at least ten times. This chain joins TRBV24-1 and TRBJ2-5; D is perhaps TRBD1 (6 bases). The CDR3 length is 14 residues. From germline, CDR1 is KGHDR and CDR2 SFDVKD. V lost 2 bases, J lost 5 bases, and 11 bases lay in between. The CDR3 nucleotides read TGTGCCACCAGTGATTCCCAGGGGTGGGAGACCCAGTACTTC. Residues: CATSDSQGWETQYF.

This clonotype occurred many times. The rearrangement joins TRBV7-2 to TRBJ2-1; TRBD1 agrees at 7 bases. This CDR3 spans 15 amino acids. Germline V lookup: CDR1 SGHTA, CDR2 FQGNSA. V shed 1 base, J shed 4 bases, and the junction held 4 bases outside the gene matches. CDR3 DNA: TGTGCCAGCAGCTTAGTTGTACAGGGGTACAATGAGCAGTTCTTC. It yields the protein CASSLVVQGYNEQFF. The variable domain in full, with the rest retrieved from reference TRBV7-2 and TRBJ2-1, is GAGVSQSPSNKVTEKGKDVELRCDPISGHTALYWYRQSLGQGLEFLIYFQGNSAPDKSGLPSDRFSAERTGGSVSTLTIQRTQQEDSAVYLCASSLVVQGYNEQFFGPGTRLTVL.

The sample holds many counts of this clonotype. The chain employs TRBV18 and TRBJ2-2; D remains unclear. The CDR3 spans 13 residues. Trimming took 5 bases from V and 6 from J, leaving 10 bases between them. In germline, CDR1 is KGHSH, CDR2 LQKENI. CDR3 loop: CASSESRSGELFF. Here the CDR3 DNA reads TGTGCCAGCTCAGAGAGTAGATCCGGGGAGCTGTTTTTT.

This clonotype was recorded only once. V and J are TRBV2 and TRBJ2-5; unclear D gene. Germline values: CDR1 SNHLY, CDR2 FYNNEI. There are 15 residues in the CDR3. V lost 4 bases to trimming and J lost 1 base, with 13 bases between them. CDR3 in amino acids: CASSAEPGPQETQYF. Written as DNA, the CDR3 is TGTGCCAGCAGTGCAGAACCTGGGCCCCAAGAGACCCAGTACTTC.

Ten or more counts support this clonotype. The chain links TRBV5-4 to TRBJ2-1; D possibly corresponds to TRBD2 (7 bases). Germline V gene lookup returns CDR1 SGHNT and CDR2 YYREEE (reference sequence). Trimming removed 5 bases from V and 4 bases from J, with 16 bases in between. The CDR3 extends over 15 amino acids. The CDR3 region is CASRTRGASYNEQFF. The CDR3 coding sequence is TGTGCCAGCAGAACCCGGGGGGCCTCGTACAATGAGCAGTTCTTC.

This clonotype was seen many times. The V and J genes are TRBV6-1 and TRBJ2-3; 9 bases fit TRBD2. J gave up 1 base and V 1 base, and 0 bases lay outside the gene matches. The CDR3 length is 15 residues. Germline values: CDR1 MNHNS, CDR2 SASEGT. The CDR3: CASSEVAGGTDTQYF. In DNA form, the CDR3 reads TGTGCCAGCAGTGAAGTAGCGGGGGGCACAGATACGCAGTATTTT.

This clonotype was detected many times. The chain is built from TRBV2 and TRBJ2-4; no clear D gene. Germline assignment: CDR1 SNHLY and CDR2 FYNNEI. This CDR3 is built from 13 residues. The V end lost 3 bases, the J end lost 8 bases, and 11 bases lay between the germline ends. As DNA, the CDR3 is TGTGCCAGCAGTGAGCAGGTCAGGCACATTCAGTACTTC. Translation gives CASSEQVRHIQYF.

The CDR3 sequence is CATLAGGPGNEQFF. DNA for the CDR3: TGTGCCACCTTAGCGGGAGGGCCAGGAAATGAGCAGTTCTTC. The V gene is TRBV24-1, the J gene TRBJ2-1; 11 nucleotides agree with TRBD2. V was clipped by 9 bases and J by 7 bases; unmatched bases: 7. The germline V gene encodes CDR1 KGHDR and CDR2 SFDVKD. The CDR3 extends over 14 amino acids.

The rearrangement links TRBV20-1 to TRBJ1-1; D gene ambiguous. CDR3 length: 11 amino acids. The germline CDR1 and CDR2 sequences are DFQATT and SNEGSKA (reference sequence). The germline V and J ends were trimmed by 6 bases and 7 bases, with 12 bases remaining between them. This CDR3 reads CSAPRQGEAFF. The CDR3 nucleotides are TGCAGTGCCCCTAGGCAAGGTGAAGCTTTCTTT.

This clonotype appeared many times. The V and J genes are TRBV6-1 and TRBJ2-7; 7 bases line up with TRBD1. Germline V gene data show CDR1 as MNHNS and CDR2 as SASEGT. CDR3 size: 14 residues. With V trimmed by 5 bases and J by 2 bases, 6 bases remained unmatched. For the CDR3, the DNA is TGTGCCAGCAGTCCGGGACAGAGGGCCTACGAGCAGTACTTC. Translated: CASSPGQRAYEQYF.

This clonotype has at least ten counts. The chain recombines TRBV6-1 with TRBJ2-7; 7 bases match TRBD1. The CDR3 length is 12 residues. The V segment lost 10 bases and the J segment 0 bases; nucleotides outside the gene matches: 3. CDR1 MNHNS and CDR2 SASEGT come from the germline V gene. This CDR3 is CATRDSSYEQYF. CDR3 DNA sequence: TGTGCCACCCGGGACAGCTCCTACGAGCAGTACTTC.

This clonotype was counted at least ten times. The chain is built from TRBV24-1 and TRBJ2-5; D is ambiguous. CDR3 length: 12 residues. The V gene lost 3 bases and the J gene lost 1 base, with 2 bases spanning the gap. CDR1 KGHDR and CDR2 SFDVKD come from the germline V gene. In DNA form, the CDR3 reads TGTGCCACCAGTGATCCCCAAGAGACCCAGTACTTC. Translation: CATSDPQETQYF.

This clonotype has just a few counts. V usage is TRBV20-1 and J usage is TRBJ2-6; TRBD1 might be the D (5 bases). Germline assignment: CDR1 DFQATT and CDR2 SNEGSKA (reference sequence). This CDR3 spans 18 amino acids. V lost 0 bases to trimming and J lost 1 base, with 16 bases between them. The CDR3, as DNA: TGCAGTGCTAGAGATATTTTATTTTCAGGGTCTGGGGCCAACGTCCTGACTTTC. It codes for CSARDILFSGSGANVLTF.

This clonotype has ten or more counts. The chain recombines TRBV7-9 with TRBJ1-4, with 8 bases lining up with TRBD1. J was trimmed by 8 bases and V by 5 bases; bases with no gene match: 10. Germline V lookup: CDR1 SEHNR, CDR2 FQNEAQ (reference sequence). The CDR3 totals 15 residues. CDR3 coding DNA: TGTGCCAGCAGCCCGAAACAGGGGGAGGCGGAAAAACTGTTTTTT. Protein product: CASSPKQGEAEKLFF.

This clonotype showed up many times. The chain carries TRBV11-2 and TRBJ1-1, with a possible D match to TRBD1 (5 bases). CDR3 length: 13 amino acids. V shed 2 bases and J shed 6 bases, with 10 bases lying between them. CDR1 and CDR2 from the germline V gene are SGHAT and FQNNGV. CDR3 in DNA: TGTGCCAGCAGCTTATCGGGGGGAGCTGAAGCTTTCTTT. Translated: CASSLSGGAEAFF. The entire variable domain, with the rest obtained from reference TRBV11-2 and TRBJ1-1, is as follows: EAGVAQSPRYKIIEKRQSVAFWCNPISGHATLYWYQQILGQGPKLLIQFQNNGVVDDSQLPKDRFSAERLKGVDSTLKIQPAKLEDSAVYLCASSLSGGAEAFFGQGTRLTVV.

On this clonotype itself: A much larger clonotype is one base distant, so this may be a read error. CDR3 DNA sequence: TGTGCCCCCCGACAGAAACCAGGGGAGCTGTTTTTT. It codes for CAPRQKPGELFF. The V and J genes are TRBV6-2 or TRBV6-3 and TRBJ2-2; perhaps TRBD1 as D (5 bases). CDR3 length: 12 amino acids. Looked up from germline, CDR1 is MNHEY and CDR2 is SVGEGT. Trimming shortened V by 11 bases and J by 8 bases, and 15 bases separated the two germline ends.

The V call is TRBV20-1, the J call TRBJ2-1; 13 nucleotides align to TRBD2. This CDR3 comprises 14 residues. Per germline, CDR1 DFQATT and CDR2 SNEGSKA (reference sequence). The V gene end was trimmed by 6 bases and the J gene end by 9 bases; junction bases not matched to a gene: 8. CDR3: CSAKLAGGSSEQFF. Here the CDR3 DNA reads TGCAGTGCCAAACTAGCGGGGGGGTCCAGTGAGCAGTTCTTC.

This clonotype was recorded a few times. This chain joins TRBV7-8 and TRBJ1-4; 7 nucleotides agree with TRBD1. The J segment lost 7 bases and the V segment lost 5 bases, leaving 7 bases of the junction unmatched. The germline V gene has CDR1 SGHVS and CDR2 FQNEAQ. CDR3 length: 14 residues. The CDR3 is CASSVQGQSEKLFF. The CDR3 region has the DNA TGTGCCAGCAGCGTACAGGGACAGTCTGAAAAACTGTTTTTT. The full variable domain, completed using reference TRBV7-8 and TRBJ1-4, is GAGVSQSPRYKVAKRGQDVALRCDPISGHVSLFWYQQALGQGPEFLTYFQNEAQLDKSGLPSDRFFAERPEGSVSTLKIQRTQQEDSAVYLCASSVQGQSEKLFFGSGTQLSVL.

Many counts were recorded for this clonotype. The DNA of the CDR3 is TGCAGTGCTAGAGATCTCATGGCCGTCTACGAGCAGTACTTC. Its protein product is CSARDLMAVYEQYF. The chain has TRBV20-1 and TRBJ2-7, with no clear D. The CDR3 extends over 14 amino acids. Germline V gene lookup returns CDR1 DFQATT and CDR2 SNEGSKA (reference sequence). The ends were cut back, 0 bases at V and 3 bases at J, with 12 bases in the middle.

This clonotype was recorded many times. CDR3 amino acids: CSARVDRTNTEAFF. Here the CDR3 DNA reads TGCAGTGCTAGAGTAGACAGAACGAACACTGAAGCTTTCTTT. The chain couples TRBV20-1 to TRBJ1-1; tentatively, D is TRBD1 (5 bases). The CDR3 is 14 amino acids. Germline CDR1 DFQATT, CDR2 SNEGSKA (reference sequence). Trimming pared 1 base from V and 1 base from J, leaving 10 bases between.